This paragraph reports one TCR beta chain. What it recognizes is unknown. It was with 60 Vbeta and 13 Jbeta primers that the PCR ran. TCRdb's table, derived via immunoSEQ multiplex PCR, lists solely in-frame clones and lacks some. This specimen shows about 74,000 clones; the ten leading clones hold 6.5% to 8.5%. The CDR3 sequence is 15 residues long. V gave up 4 bases and J gave up 0 bases, with 10 bases separating them. Per germline, CDR1 LNHDA and CDR2 SQIVND (reference sequence). This sample was taken from a study of cytomegalovirus exposure and HLA in healthy donors. All the people who gave samples were healthy bone marrow donors. Whole-study findings and limits: Usually a TCR sequence was rare, but some public TCRs were found in many donors. A few chains tied to CMV proved CMV antigen-specific in vitro.

Specimen: PBMCs. This chain links TRBV19 with TRBJ1-5, with TRBD1 as a possible D gene (5 bases). The clonotype comes from a female donor in good health and CMV-seropositive. The CDR3 region is CASSTWGDSNQPQHF. CDR3 nucleotide sequence: TGTGCCAGTAGTACATGGGGCGATAGCAATCAGCCCCAGCATTTT.